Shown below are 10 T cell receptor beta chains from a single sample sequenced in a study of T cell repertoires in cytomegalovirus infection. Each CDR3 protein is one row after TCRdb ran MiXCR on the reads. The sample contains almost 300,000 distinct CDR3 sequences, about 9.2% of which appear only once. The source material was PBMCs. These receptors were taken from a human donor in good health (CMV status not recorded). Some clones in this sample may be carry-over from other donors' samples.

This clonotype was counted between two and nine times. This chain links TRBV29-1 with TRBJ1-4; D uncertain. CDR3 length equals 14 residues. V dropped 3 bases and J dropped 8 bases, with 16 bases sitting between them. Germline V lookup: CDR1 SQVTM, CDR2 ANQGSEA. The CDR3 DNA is TGCAGCGTTGAGGAGGACTTCGGAAAGGAAAAACTGTTTTTT. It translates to CSVEEDFGKEKLFF.

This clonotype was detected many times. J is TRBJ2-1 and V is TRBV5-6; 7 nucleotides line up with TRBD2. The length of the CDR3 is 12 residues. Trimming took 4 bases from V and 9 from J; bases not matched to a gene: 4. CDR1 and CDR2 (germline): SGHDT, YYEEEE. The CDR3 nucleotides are TGTGCCAGCAGCCCGGGGGGTCCTGAGCAGTTCTTC. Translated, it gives CASSPGGPEQFF. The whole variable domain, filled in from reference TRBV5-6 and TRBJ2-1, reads DAGVTQSPTHLIKTRGQQVTLRCSPKSGHDTVSWYQQALGQGPQFIFQYYEEEERQRGNFPDRFSGHQFPNYSSELNVNALLLGDSALYLCASSPGGPEQFFGPGTRLTVL.

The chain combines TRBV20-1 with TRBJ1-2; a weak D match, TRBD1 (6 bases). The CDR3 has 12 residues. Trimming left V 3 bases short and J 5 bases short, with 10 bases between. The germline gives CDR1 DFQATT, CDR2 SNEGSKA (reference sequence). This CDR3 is CSASGQGYGYTF. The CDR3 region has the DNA TGCAGTGCTAGCGGTCAGGGGTATGGCTACACCTTC.

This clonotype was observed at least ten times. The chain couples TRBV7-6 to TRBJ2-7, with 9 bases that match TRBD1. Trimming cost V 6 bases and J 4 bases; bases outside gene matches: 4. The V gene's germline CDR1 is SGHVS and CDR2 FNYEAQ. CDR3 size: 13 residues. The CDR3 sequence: CASSTGTGYEQYV. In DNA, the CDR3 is TGTGCCAGCAGTACCGGGACAGGGTACGAGCAGTACGTC.

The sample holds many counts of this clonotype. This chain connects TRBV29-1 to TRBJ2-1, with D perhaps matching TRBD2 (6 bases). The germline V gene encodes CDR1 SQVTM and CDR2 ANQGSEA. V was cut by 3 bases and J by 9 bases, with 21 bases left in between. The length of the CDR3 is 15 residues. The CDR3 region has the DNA TGCAGCGTTGATTGGTGGCTAGCCCTCGGGGGTGAGCAGTTCTTC. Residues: CSVDWWLALGGEQFF.

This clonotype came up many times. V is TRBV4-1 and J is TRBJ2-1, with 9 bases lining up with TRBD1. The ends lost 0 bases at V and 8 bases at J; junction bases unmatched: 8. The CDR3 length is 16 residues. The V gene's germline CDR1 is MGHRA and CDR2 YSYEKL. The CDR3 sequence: CASSQDQGQGNYEQFF. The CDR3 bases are TGCGCCAGCAGCCAAGATCAGGGACAGGGTAACTATGAGCAGTTCTTC.

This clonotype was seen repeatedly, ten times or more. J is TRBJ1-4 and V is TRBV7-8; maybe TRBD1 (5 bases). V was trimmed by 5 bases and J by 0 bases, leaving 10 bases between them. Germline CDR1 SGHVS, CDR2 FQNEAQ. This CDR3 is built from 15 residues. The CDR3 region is CASSRGTSTNEKLFF. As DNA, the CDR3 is TGTGCCAGCAGCCGCGGGACCTCAACTAATGAAAAACTGTTTTTT.

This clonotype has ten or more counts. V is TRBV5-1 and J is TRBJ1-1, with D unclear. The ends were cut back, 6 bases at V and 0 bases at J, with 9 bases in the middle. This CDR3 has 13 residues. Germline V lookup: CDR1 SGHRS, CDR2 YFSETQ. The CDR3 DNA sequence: TGCGCCAGCAACCTAGACCTGAACACTGAAGCTTTCTTT. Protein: CASNLDLNTEAFF.

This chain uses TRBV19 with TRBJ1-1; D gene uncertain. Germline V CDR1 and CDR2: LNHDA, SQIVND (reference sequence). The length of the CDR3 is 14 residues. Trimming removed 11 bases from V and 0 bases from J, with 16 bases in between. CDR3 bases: TGTGCCGTACAAACCAGGAGCTTGAACACTGAAGCTTTCTTT. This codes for CAVQTRSLNTEAFF.

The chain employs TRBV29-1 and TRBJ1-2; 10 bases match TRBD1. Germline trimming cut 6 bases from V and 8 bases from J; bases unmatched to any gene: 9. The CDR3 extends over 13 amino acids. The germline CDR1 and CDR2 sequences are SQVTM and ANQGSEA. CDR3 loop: CSVAGTGVGGYTF. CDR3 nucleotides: TGCAGCGTGGCCGGGACAGGGGTAGGGGGCTACACCTTC.